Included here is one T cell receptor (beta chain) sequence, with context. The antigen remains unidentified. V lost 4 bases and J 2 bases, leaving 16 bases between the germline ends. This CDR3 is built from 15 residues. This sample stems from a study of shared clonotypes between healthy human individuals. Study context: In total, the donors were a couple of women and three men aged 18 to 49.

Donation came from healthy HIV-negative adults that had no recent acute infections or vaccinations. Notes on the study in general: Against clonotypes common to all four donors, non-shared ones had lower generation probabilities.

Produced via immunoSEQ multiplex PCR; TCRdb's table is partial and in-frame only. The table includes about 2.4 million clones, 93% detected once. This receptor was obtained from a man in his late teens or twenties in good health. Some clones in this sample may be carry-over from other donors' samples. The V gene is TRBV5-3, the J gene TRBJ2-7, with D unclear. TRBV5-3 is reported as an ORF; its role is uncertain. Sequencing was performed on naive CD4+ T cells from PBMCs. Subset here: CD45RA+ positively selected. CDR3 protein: CARSTLYRVPYEQYF. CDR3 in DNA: TGTGCCAGAAGCACGCTTTACCGGGTCCCCTACGAGCAGTACTTC.